Following are 11 T cell receptor beta chains from one sample sequenced in a study of control samples from healthy donors and cancer patients. Using immunoSEQ multiplex PCR, the repertoire was profiled, and TCRdb retains in-frame clones only, with some absent. This table holds about 160,000 clones, roughly 94% found once. The sample was PBMCs. The receptors shown here come from a man aged 55 to 70 with colorectal cancer.

The rearrangement joins TRBV5-4 to TRBJ1-3; D perhaps matches TRBD1 (5 bases). Deletions cut 0 bases from V and 0 bases from J, with 10 bases between. Germline V gene data show CDR1 as SGHNT and CDR2 as YYREEE (reference sequence). This CDR3 spans 16 amino acids. The CDR3 nucleotides are TGTGCCAGCAGCTTGGCCGGGGGGGTCTCTGGAAACACCATATATTTT. As protein: CASSLAGGVSGNTIYF.

This CDR3 is CSVLRGDGEKLFF. DNA for the CDR3: TGCAGCGTTCTCAGGGGGGACGGTGAAAAACTGTTTTTT. The chain has TRBV29-1 and TRBJ1-4; the match to TRBD1 covers 7 bases. The V segment lost 5 bases and the J segment 7 bases; nucleotides outside the gene matches: 7. Germline assignment: CDR1 SQVTM and CDR2 ANQGSEA. The CDR3 consists of 13 residues.

The chain is built from TRBV9 and TRBJ2-7; TRBD1 aligns across 10 bases. Germline assignment: CDR1 SGDLS and CDR2 YYNGEE. The CDR3 loop spans 14 amino acids. V lost 4 bases and J lost 3; bases outside the gene matches: 4. CDR3 bases: TGTGCCAGCAGCCCCCGGACAGGGGGCTACGAGCAGTACTTC. It encodes CASSPRTGGYEQYF.

This clone was counted only a few times. This rearrangement joins TRBV5-1 to TRBJ1-1, with 8 bases aligning to TRBD1. V shed 2 bases and J 3 bases; nucleotides not matched to a gene: 3. Germline V gene sequence: CDR1 SGHRS, CDR2 YFSETQ. The CDR3 is 14 residues long. CDR3 sequence (DNA): TGCGCCAGCAGCTTTCAGGGGGCCGACACTGAAGCTTTCTTT. Its protein is CASSFQGADTEAFF.

This clone was found once. The chain recombines TRBV19 with TRBJ2-5; 7 bases match TRBD1. The CDR3 has 14 residues. Germline V gene data show CDR1 as LNHDA and CDR2 as SQIVND (reference sequence). V was clipped by 3 bases and J by 4 bases; unmatched bases: 5. CDR3 in DNA: TGTGCCAGTAGTATTCAGGGGGTTACAGAGACCCAGTACTTC. It is translated as CASSIQGVTETQYF.

This clone showed up just once. The V call is TRBV30, the J call TRBJ2-3; 12 bases map to TRBD2. With V trimmed by 5 bases and J by 3 bases, 3 bases remained unmatched. CDR3 length: 14 amino acids. CDR1 and CDR2 (germline): GTSNPN, SVGIG (reference sequence). In nucleotides, the CDR3 is TGTGCCTGGTCTAGCGGGGGGGCGACAGATACGCAGTATTTT. It codes for CAWSSGGATDTQYF.

The V and J genes are TRBV4-1 and TRBJ1-4; D possibly corresponds to TRBD1 (6 bases). Trimming shortened V by 0 bases and J by 2 bases, and 16 bases separated the two germline ends. This CDR3 has 18 amino acids. Germline lookup yields CDR1 MGHRA and CDR2 YSYEKL. CDR3 sequence: CASSQDGGGGMTNEKLFF. CDR3 bases: TGCGCCAGCAGCCAAGATGGCGGGGGCGGTATGACTAATGAAAAACTGTTTTTT.

CDR3 sequence reads: CASSLKGVYEQYF. In DNA form, the CDR3 reads TGTGCCAGCAGCTTAAAAGGGGTCTACGAGCAGTACTTC. The V and J genes are TRBV5-4 and TRBJ2-7; possible D gene TRBD1, 5 bases. V was trimmed by 2 bases and J by 3 bases, leaving 9 bases between them. The CDR3 contains 13 residues. Germline V gene lookup returns CDR1 SGHNT and CDR2 YYREEE (reference sequence).

CDR3 bases: TGTGCCTGGAGTGTGGGAGTTGACTACGAGCAGTACTTC. As protein: CAWSVGVDYEQYF. This chain uses TRBV30 with TRBJ2-7; D may be TRBD2 (5 bases). Trimming pared 0 bases from V and 3 bases from J, leaving 9 bases between. From germline, CDR1 is GTSNPN and CDR2 SVGIG (reference sequence). There are 13 residues in the CDR3. The complete variable domain, with remaining parts taken from reference TRBV30 and TRBJ2-7, reads SQTIHQWPATLVQPVGSPLSLECTVEGTSNPNLYWYRQAAGRGLQLLFYSVGIGQISSEVPQNLSASRPQDRQFILSSKKLLLSDSGFYLCAWSVGVDYEQYFGPGTRLTVT.

The genes are TRBV4-1 and TRBJ1-3; weak D call: TRBD1 (6 bases). This CDR3 is 16 amino acids long. V lost 0 bases and J lost 0, with 9 bases in between. In germline, CDR1 is MGHRA, CDR2 YSYEKL. This chain's CDR3 is CASSQDGQRSGNTIYF. DNA of the CDR3: TGCGCCAGCAGCCAAGACGGACAGCGCTCTGGAAACACCATATATTTT.

This clone was seen only once. J is TRBJ2-5 and V is TRBV6-5; D is possibly TRBD1 or TRBD2 (5 bases each). The CDR3 length is 14 residues. Germline loops: CDR1 MNHEY, CDR2 SVGAGI. With 2 bases removed from V and 4 bases from J, the gap between germline ends came to 11 bases. The CDR3 DNA reads TGTGCCAGCAGTTACGCACCGGGACCAGAGACCCAGTACTTC. It yields the protein CASSYAPGPETQYF.